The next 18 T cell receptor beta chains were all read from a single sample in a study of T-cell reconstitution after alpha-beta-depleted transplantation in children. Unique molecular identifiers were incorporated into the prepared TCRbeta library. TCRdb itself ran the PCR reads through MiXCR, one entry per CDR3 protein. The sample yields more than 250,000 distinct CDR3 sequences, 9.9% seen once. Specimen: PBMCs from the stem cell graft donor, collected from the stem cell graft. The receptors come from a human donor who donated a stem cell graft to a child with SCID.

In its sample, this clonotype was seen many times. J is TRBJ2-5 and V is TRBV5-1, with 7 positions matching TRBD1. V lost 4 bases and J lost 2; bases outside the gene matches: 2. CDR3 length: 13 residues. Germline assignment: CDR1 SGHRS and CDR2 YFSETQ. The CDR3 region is CASSRGQQETQYF. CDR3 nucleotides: TGCGCCAGCAGCCGGGGACAGCAAGAGACCCAGTACTTC.

This chain's CDR3 is CASSSSGLAAQFF. As DNA, the CDR3 is TGTGCCAGCAGTTCCTCGGGACTAGCAGCACAGTTCTTC. J is TRBJ2-1 and V is TRBV6-2 or TRBV6-3; 9 bases agree with TRBD2. With 4 bases clipped from V and 13 bases from J, the junction kept 8 bases outside the gene matches. Germline-derived CDR1 and CDR2 are MNHEY and SVGEGT. CDR3 length: 13 amino acids.

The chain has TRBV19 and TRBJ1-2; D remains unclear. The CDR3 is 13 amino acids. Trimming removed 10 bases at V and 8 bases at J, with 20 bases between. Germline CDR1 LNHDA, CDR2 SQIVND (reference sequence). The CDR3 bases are TGTGCCACTCTCGACACCGGAGACCTGGGCTACACCTTC. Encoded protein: CATLDTGDLGYTF.

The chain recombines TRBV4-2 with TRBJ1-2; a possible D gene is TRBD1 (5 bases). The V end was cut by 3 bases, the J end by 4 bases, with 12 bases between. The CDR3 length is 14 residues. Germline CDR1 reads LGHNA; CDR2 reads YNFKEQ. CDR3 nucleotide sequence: TGTGCCAGCAGCCAGGTGGGGCAGGCCTATGGCTACACCTTC. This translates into CASSQVGQAYGYTF.

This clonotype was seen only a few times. The CDR3 DNA follows: TGCAGCGTTGAAGAAGACGGGCTCTATGGCTACACCTTC. Translated, it gives CSVEEDGLYGYTF. The chain is built from TRBV29-1 and TRBJ1-2, with D unclear. V was cut by 0 bases and J by 4 bases, with 9 bases left in between. Germline V CDR1 and CDR2: SQVTM, ANQGSEA. CDR3 length: 13 amino acids.

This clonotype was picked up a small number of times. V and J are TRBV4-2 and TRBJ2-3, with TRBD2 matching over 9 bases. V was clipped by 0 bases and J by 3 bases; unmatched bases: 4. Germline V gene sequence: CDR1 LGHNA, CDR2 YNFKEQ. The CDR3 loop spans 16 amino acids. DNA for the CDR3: TGTGCCAGCAGCCAAGATCCCGCGGGGGGGACAGATACGCAGTATTTT. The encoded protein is CASSQDPAGGTDTQYF.

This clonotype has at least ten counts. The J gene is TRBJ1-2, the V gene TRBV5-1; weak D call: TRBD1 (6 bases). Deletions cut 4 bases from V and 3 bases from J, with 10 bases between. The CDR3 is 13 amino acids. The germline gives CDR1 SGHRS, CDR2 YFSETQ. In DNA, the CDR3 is TGCGCCAGCAGCCTGGGACAAGACTATGGCTACACCTTC. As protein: CASSLGQDYGYTF. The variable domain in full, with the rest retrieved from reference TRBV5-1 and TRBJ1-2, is KAGVTQTPRYLIKTRGQQVTLSCSPISGHRSVSWYQQTPGQGLQFLFEYFSETQRNKGNFPGRFSGRQFSNSRSEMNVSTLELGDSALYLCASSLGQDYGYTFGSGTRLTVV.

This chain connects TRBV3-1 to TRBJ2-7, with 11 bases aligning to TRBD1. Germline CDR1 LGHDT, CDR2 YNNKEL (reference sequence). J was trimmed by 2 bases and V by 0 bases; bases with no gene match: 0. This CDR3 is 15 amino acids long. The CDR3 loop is CASSQEDRGPYEQYF. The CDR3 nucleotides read TGTGCCAGCAGCCAAGAGGACAGGGGGCCCTACGAGCAGTACTTC.

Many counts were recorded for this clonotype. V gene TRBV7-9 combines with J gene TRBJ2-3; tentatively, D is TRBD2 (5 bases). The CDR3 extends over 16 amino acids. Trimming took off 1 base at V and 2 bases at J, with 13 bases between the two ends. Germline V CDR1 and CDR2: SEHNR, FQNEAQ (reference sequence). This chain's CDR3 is CASSLDLGLSTDTQYF. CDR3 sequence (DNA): TGTGCCAGCAGCTTAGATCTCGGACTCTCCACAGATACGCAGTATTTT.

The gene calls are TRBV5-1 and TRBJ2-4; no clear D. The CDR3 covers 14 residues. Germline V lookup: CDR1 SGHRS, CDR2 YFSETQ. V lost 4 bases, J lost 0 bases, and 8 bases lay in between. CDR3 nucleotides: TGCGCCAGCAGCCCGGACGGAGCCAAAAACATTCAGTACTTC. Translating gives CASSPDGAKNIQYF.

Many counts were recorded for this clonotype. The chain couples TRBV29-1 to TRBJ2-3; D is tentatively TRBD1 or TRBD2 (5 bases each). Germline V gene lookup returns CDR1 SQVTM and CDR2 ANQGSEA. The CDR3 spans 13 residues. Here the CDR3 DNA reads TGCACCACCCTGGGGGTCGGCACAGATACGCAGTATTTT. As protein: CTTLGVGTDTQYF.

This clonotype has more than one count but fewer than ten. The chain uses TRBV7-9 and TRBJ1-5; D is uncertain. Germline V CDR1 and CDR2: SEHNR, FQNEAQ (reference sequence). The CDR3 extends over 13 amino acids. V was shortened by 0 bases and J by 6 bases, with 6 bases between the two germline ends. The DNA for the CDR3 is TGTGCCAGCAGCTTAGCTGAGGGTCAGCCCCAGCATTTT. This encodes CASSLAEGQPQHF.

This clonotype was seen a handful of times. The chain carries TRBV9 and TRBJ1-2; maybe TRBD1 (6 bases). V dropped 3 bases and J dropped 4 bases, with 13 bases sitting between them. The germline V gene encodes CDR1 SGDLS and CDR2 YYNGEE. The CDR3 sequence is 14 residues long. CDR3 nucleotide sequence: TGTGCCAGCAGCGAGGGGAACAGGGTCTATGGCTACACCTTC. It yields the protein CASSEGNRVYGYTF.

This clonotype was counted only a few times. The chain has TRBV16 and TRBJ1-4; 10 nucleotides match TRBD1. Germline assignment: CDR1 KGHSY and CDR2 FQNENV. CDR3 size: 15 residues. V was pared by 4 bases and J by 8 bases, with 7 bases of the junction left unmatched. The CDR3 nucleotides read TGTGCCAGCAGCCCCTCGGGGACAGGGGTCGAAAAACTGTTTTTT. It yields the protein CASSPSGTGVEKLFF.

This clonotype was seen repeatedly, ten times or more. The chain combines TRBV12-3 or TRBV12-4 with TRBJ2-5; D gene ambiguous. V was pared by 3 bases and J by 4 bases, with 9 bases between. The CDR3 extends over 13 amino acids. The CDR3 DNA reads TGTGCCAGCAGTTTGGACCCCGGAGAGACCCAGTACTTC. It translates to CASSLDPGETQYF.

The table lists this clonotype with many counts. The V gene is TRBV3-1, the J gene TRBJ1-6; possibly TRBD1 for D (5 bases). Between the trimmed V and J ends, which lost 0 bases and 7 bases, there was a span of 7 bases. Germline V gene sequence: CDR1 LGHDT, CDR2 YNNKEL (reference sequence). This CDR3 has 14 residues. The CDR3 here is CASSQDGTNSPLHF. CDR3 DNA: TGTGCCAGCAGCCAAGATGGGACCAATTCACCCCTCCACTTT.

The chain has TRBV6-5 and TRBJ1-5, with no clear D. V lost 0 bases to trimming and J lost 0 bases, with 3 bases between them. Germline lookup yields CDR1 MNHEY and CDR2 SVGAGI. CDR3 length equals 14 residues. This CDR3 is CASSYSGSNQPQHF. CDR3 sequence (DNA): TGTGCCAGCAGTTACTCGGGTAGCAATCAGCCCCAGCATTTT.

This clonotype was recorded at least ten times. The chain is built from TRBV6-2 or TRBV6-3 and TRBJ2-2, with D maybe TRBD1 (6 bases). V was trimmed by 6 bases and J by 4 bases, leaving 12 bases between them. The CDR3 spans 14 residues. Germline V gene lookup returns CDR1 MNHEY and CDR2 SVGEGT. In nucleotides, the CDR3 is TGTGCCAGCAGGCTCAGAGGGGGCACCGGGGAGCTGTTTTTT. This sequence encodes CASRLRGGTGELFF.